This TCR beta chain was profiled in a study of graft-versus-host responses after intestinal transplantation. Study information: Each patient got anti-thymocyte globulin induction, then tacrolimus and steroids for around 3 years.

The data were produced by immunoSEQ multiplex PCR, yet TCRdb's version contains in-frame clones alone and is incomplete. The table includes 80,000 or so clones, around 92% detected once. Germline lookup yields CDR1 SGHAT and CDR2 FQDESV (reference sequence). The ends lost 3 bases at V and 6 bases at J; junction bases unmatched: 3. CDR3 length: 14 amino acids. This specimen was PBMCs, taken 98 days after intestinal transplantation. The gene calls are TRBV11-1 and TRBJ2-7, with 12 bases aligning to TRBD1. The TCR was taken from a human patient who received an intestinal transplant, so some T cells may come from the graft donor. CDR3 protein: CASSLGQGALEQYF. The CDR3 region has the DNA TGTGCCAGCAGCTTGGGACAGGGGGCGCTCGAGCAGTACTTC. Using reference TRBV11-1 and TRBJ2-7 for the parts outside the CDR3, the full variable domain is EAEVAQSPRYKITEKSQAVAFWCDPISGHATLYWYRQILGQGPELLVQFQDESVVDDSQLPKDRFSAERLKGVDSTLKIQPAELGDSAMYLCASSLGQGALEQYFGPGTRLTVT.